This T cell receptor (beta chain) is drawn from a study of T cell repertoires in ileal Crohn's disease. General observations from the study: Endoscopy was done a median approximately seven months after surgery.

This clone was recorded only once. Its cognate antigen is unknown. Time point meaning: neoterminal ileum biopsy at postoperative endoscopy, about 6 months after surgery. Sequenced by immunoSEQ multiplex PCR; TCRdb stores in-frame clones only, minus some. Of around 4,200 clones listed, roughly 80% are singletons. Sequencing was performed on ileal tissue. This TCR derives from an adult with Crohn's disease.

CDR3 bases: TGTGCCAGCAGCCCCCGGGACAGACCGGGCGCAACTAATGAAAAACTGTTTTTT. Protein sequence: CASSPRDRPGATNEKLFF. This rearrangement joins TRBV11-3 to TRBJ1-4; 7 nucleotides align to TRBD1. The CDR3 covers 18 residues. Germline assignment: CDR1 SGHNT and CDR2 YENEEA. With 5 bases clipped from V and 0 bases from J, the junction kept 12 bases outside the gene matches.